This T cell receptor (beta chain) was documented in a study of human thymus T cells. Looked up from germline, CDR1 is MNHNS and CDR2 is SASEGT. The trim removed 7 bases at V and 1 base at J, leaving 3 bases unmatched. The CDR3 spans 14 residues. TCRdb's table, derived via immunoSEQ multiplex PCR, lists solely in-frame clones and lacks some. The sample includes 40,000 to 45,000 clones, about 93% seen only once; the top ten take roughly 0.12%. A roughly 0.5-1 mL peripheral blood aliquot was taken intraoperatively from four of eight donors. Sequencing was performed on blood. The clonotype was recovered from a boy less than two years old with a congenital heart defect but otherwise immunologically healthy. This chain uses TRBV6-1 with TRBJ1-1, with 10 nucleotides matching TRBD1. The DNA for the CDR3 is TGTGCCAGCACCAGACAGGGGGCGAACACTGAAGCTTTCTTT. Protein: CASTRQGANTEAFF.